This T cell receptor beta chain was observed in a study of shared clonotypes between healthy human individuals. Points from the study as a whole: The small donor group covered limited genetic and exposure diversity.

This table comes from immunoSEQ multiplex PCR, and its TCRdb copy is limited to in-frame clones, with some not included. The table shows about 590,000 clones, with less than 97% occurring only once. Naive-designated CD8 cells lacked CD45RO, were positively enriched for CCR7, and omitted terminally differentiated effector memory CD45RA+ cells. Caucasian adults residing in Nashville, Tennessee made up all the donors. As regards this clone: Its antigen is unidentified.

This CDR3 has 15 amino acids. Sequencing was done on a sample of naive CD8+ T cells sorted from blood. The V and J genes are TRBV21-1 and TRBJ2-7; the D call TRBD1 from the table was never checked on the DNA. TRBV21-1 is a known pseudogene. This receptor was obtained from a woman aged 25 to 39 in good health. CDR3 in amino acids: CASSSRDTFAYEQYF. Written as DNA, the CDR3 is TGTGCCAGCAGCTCCCGGGACACCTTCGCCTACGAGCAGTACTTC.